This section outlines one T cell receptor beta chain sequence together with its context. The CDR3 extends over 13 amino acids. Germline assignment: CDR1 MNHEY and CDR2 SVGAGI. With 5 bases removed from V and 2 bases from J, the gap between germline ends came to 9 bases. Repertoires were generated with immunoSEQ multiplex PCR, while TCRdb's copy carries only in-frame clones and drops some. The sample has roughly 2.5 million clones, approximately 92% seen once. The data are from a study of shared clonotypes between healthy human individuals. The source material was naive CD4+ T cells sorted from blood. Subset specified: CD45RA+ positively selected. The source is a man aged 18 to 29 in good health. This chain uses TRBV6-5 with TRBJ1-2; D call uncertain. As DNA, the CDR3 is TGTGCCAGCAGTCGTGCTTCCAACTATGGCTACACCTTC. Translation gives CASSRASNYGYTF.